The entry below gives a single TCR beta chain sequence along with its context. Its antigen is still unknown. No clone much larger than this one lies a single base away; base qualities are absent. These data come from a study of cytomegalovirus exposure and HLA in healthy donors (dated by TCRdb to between 2016 and 2019). For the study in its entirety: An earlier analysis of 587 of the donors reported 250 to 300 Gb of sequence data and 100 million to 120 million unique TCR beta sequences obtained from about 180 million T cells. An early release covering 550 to 700 HLA-typed donors comprised approximately 300 gigabases of sequencing data and around 86 million unique TCR sequences. Of the roughly 400 genotyped donors, 65% to 90% fell in the genetic ancestry cluster associated with self-reported Caucasian donors. The study aimed to test whether cataloging public T cell receptors could reveal signatures of past pathogen exposure. The T cell repertoires of roughly 660 subjects were profiled by immunosequencing and related to cytomegalovirus serostatus. In addition to the first cohort of 500 to 850 subjects, a separate validation cohort of 120 different subjects was used. The study combined high-throughput TCR immunosequencing, statistical association of individual TCRs with disease status, and machine learning to predict cytomegalovirus infection status. To study patterns of TCR occurrence, a later analysis re-analyzed previously published TCR beta repertoires from under 750 donors and added high-resolution HLA genotyping. Rather than using new phenotypic data, the later analysis identified candidate immune exposures from TCR beta sequences and from how often those sequences occurred across donors. An earlier analysis of around 640 of the donors used high-throughput TCR beta sequencing to judge whether each TCR beta V gene segment behaved as functional or pseudogenic. Donor age, sex, ethnicity and CMV serostatus were compiled together with the repertoire data. A later genetic analysis used genome-wide SNP genotypes for about 60% of the 666 donors, treating that subset as a discovery cohort. Every repertoire in the discovery cohort had been generated on one and the same sequencing platform. HLA typing covered class I and class II loci at four-digit resolution. Typing coverage differed by locus: A, B, C, DRB1 and DQB1 were typed in roughly 629-630 donors, DQA1 in about 500, DPA1 in 600 to 610, and DPB1 in around 490. Roughly 5 DR-DQ haplotypes were treated as single units for association and clustering because of strong linkage in the cohort. Across under 500 genotyped donors of the cohort, an average of about 240,000 unique TCR beta nucleotide sequences per donor were sequenced, and approximately 17% of those sequences were non-productive. Overall study results and their limits: Because counts were too low, roughly 16 rarely observed V segments, including chromosome 9 orphons, were left out of the earlier analysis of 500 to 650 of the donors. Assigning TCR associations to individual alleles was difficult when HLA alleles, especially DR and DQ, strongly co-occurred. The only immune exposure information available for the cohort was CMV serostatus. In a later analysis, HLA-associated TCR beta chains showed more clonal expansion and lower generation probabilities than non-associated chains that were equally common. The 87-base-pair reads could not distinguish some IMGT-functional V segments, including TRBV6-2 and TRBV6-3, so those segments were excluded. In a later analysis, TCR association rates were found to vary across HLA loci, with the most associated TCRs seen for DRB1 alleles and the fewest for HLA-C alleles. The classifier was reported to diagnose cytomegalovirus status with high specificity and sensitivity in both the original and validation cohorts. In a later genetic analysis, a missense DCLRE1C variant was associated with V-gene and J-gene trimming of TCR beta chains, and the association was replicated in an independent cohort. According to a later genetic analysis, donors in an Asian-associated ancestry cluster had fewer N-insertions in productive TCRs than the approximately 650-donor mean. In a later analysis, most CMV-associated TCR beta chains were found to appear HLA-restricted, with HLA associations seemingly driven largely by CMV exposure. The cohort was sequenced for TCR beta chains only, and without alpha or paired-chain data the features that could be detected were limited. Several of the top co-occurrence clusters appeared to be linked to parvovirus B19, influenza, CMV and Epstein-Barr virus, according to a later analysis. The presence/absence analyses assumed that sequencing depth was roughly uniform across donors, and that assumption may not be true. It was suggested by the authors that the approach could potentially be generalized to other disease states and immunological phenotypes. Because HLA typing was missing for some donors at each locus, association tests included only the typed subset. Across donors, most TCR sequences were observed very rarely, whereas some public TCRs were present in many individuals. A cluster of highly shared sequence variants was judged likely to represent a technical artifact of the sequencing pipeline. In the study, some 160 TCR beta chains were listed as associated with cytomegalovirus. A further reported finding was that TCR beta sequences accurately predicted the HLA-A and HLA-B alleles for most subjects in the first cohort. Correlated functional status among segregating V segments might be attributable to linkage disequilibrium, but an unknown experimental factor could not be ruled out. A few of the identified cytomegalovirus-associated TCR beta chains were confirmed in vitro to be specific for cytomegalovirus antigens. At a false discovery rate of 0.05, a later analysis linked under 20,000 TCR beta sequences to specific HLA alleles. In an earlier analysis of 450 to 750 of the donors, most TCR beta V segments appeared in productive rearrangements about 87% or about 30% of the time, broadly matching IMGT annotations.

The CDR3 covers 18 residues, taking in both the cysteine and the phenylalanine. The entry retains the CDR3 DNA only, 54 bases that are in frame from base 1. CDR1 and CDR2 are drawn from the germline V gene: SGHDT, YYEEEE. The V end loses 4 bases and the J end loses 7 bases, and a stretch of 24 bases separates them. The cohort consisted of 600 to 700 healthy bone marrow donors. Cohort members were all nominally healthy when sampled, although unrecorded immune exposures were likely present. The donor was CMV seropositive and was included in the group of 270 or so seropositive cohort members. A peripheral blood sample was provided by each donor, and peripheral blood mononuclear cells were used for TCR beta sequencing. Genomic DNA was extracted from the blood cell samples with the Qiagen DNeasy Blood Extraction Kit. Library prep was done by the immunoSEQ multiplex PCR assay. The multiplex PCR relied on a mix of 60 forward primers for TCR Vbeta segments and 13 reverse primers for TCR Jbeta segments. Amplification of the CDR3 region of rearranged TCR beta genes was performed with a multiplex PCR assay on genomic DNA. On the Illumina HiSeq System, the amplified TCR beta libraries were sequenced as 87-base-pair reads. The source study handled its data this way. A later analysis counted about 80 million unique TCR beta chains across the 500 to 850 repertoires, and 9.5 million to 11 million of these chains were shared by at least two donors. Raw reads were error-corrected and collapsed into unique sequences by a nearest-neighbor algorithm in which closely related sequences were merged to remove PCR and sequencing errors. To assign V, D and J gene segments, CDR3 sequences were aligned to IMGT reference sequences. For a sequence to be retained, a match of at least six nucleotides was required to both a V gene segment and a J gene segment. Rearrangements were classified as productive when the CDR3 lacked stop codons and remained in frame with V and J, and all other rearrangements were classified as non-productive. CDR3 was defined by IMGT convention, running from the second conserved V-encoded cysteine to the conserved J-encoded phenylalanine. In an earlier analysis of approximately 590 of the donors, sequences lacking an unambiguous match to a single V gene segment were excluded. An earlier analysis of 587 of the donors called V segments functional above 56.7% productive rearrangements and segregating when the between-donor standard deviation exceeded 5%. A statistical classification framework was developed to diagnose cytomegalovirus status using the catalog of TCR beta chain sequences. In a later analysis, V and J genes were assigned by comparing TCR nucleotide sequences against IMGT/GENE-DB human TR gene sequences. The TCRdist pipeline was used in a later analysis to assign CDR3 sequences and most-parsimonious VDJ recombination scenarios. In a later analysis, each TCR beta chain was defined by its CDR3 amino acid sequence together with its V-gene family, and reads without a unique V-gene family were excluded. A later analysis removed 450 to 600 highly shared, low-generation-probability nucleotide sequences to deal with suspected cross-contamination and a sequencing artifact. For each public chain, a later analysis derived a clonal expansion index from normalized ranks of inferred template counts within each repertoire. A later analysis computed generation probabilities with a VDJ recombination model fitted to out-of-frame rearrangements, and checked the results against IGoR. In a later analysis, TCR-TCR, TCR-HLA and TCR-CMV co-occurrence was scored with hypergeometric tests, and a repertoire-size bias correction was applied to TCR pairs. To estimate false discovery rates, a later analysis permuted the HLA or CMV assignments 20 times. A later analysis grouped co-occurring TCRs with DBSCAN, adding TCRdist sequence similarity when clustering within HLA-allele-positive subsets. Repertoires with fewer than 30,000 or more than 120,000 public chains, plus five repertoires with anomalous nucleotide sharing, were excluded from co-occurrence clustering. Drawn from immuneACCESS, this table holds only the in-frame rearrangements with V and J called that TCRdb kept. Clones are partly lost; checked studies trace under half to an unresolved V gene and leave the rest unexplained. That table is the source of V, J and clone size, and D and trimming were worked out from the DNA. The sample includes around 170,000 clones, with 65% to 90% observed a single time. The top ten hold roughly 6.3% of the sample.

The sample was PBMCs. This clonotype was sampled from a man aged 35 to 55 in good health and CMV-seropositive. The chain employs TRBV5-6 and TRBJ1-6; the best D guess is TRBD1, with 5 bases matching. For the CDR3, the sequence is CASSPRAYRITLNSPLHF. At the DNA level, the sequence is TGTGCCAGCAGCCCCCGGGCCTACAGGATTACCCTCAATTCACCCCTCCACTTT.